The 25 T cell receptor beta chains given below trace back to one sample, sequenced in a study of blood T cell repertoires in COVID-19. The assay was immunoSEQ multiplex PCR, and TCRdb's table has in-frame clones only and misses some. The profile covers some 150,000 clones, with 80% to 85% appearing a single time and approximately 4.1% taken by the ten largest. Sequencing was carried out using peripheral blood. Receptor source: an elderly woman with acute or convalescent COVID-19.

This clone was detected a few times. The rearrangement joins TRBV19 to TRBJ1-2; no clear D gene. Between the trimmed V and J ends, which lost 3 bases and 1 base, there was a span of 6 bases. The CDR3 spans 13 residues. Germline V lookup: CDR1 LNHDA, CDR2 SQIVND (reference sequence). The CDR3 here is CASSIGGNYGYTF. The CDR3 nucleotides read TGTGCCAGTAGTATCGGCGGTAACTATGGCTACACCTTC.

The rearrangement joins TRBV28 to TRBJ1-4, with 10 bases fitting TRBD1. V lost 6 bases, J lost 8 bases, and 3 bases stayed unmatched. The CDR3 is made up of 13 amino acids. The germline V gene has CDR1 MDHEN and CDR2 SYDVKM. Here the CDR3 reads CASRRTGGEKLFF. The CDR3 DNA reads as TGTGCCAGCAGACGGACAGGGGGGGAAAAACTGTTTTTT.

This rearrangement joins TRBV24-1 to TRBJ2-7, with 8 bases lining up with TRBD1. The CDR3 runs to 16 residues. J gave up 4 bases and V 6 bases, and 13 bases lay outside the gene matches. Looked up from germline, CDR1 is KGHDR and CDR2 is SFDVKD. The CDR3 region has the DNA TGTGCCACCAGTACAGAAGGGACAGGAGGTAGGTACGAGCAGTACTTC. Amino acids: CATSTEGTGGRYEQYF.

This chain's CDR3 is CASRQELAGYEQYF. The CDR3 nucleotides are TGTGCCAGCAGACAGGAGCTAGCGGGATACGAGCAGTACTTC. The V and J genes are TRBV7-2 and TRBJ2-7; 9 bases agree with TRBD2. Germline CDR1 SGHTA, CDR2 FQGNSA. This CDR3 has 14 amino acids. V gave up 6 bases and J gave up 4 bases; unmatched junction bases: 7.

V usage is TRBV13 and J usage is TRBJ2-3; D is uncertain. CDR1 is PRHDT, CDR2 FYEKMQ, per germline (reference sequence). Trimming shortened V by 1 base and J by 3 bases, and 5 bases separated the two germline ends. The CDR3 is made up of 13 amino acids. DNA for the CDR3: TGTGCCAGCAGCTTAGCCTTTACAGATACGCAGTATTTT. Its protein is CASSLAFTDTQYF.

The rearrangement links TRBV29-1 to TRBJ1-1, with a possible D match to TRBD1 (5 bases). CDR3 length equals 11 residues. Trimming pared 8 bases from V and 4 bases from J, leaving 11 bases between. CDR1 is SQVTM, CDR2 ANQGSEA, per germline. CDR3 sequence (DNA): TGCAGCTTCCGTGGGGCCACTGAAGCTTTCTTT. Translating gives CSFRGATEAFF.

The sample holds one count of this clone. CDR3 DNA: TGTGCCAGTAGTCCCAGCACAGCAGGGGCGAACACTGAAGCTTTCTTT. It is translated as CASSPSTAGANTEAFF. The rearrangement links TRBV19 to TRBJ1-1; D possibly corresponds to TRBD1 (6 bases). Trimming stripped 5 bases from V and 1 base from J, with 17 bases between. The germline V gene has CDR1 LNHDA and CDR2 SQIVND (reference sequence). This CDR3 has 16 residues.

The chain is built from TRBV4-1 and TRBJ1-1; TRBD1 aligns across 9 bases. The CDR3 is 17 amino acids. Germline V gives CDR1 MGHRA, CDR2 YSYEKL. V dropped 8 bases and J dropped 2; count of bases not matched to a gene: 15. The CDR3 coding sequence is TGCGCCAGCCGCCCGGGGACAGGGATGACATTAAACACTGAAGCTTTCTTT. Its protein is CASRPGTGMTLNTEAFF.

This clone showed up just once. This chain links TRBV3-1 (or the pseudogene TRBV3-2) with TRBJ1-5; D is uncertain. The germline V gene encodes CDR1 LGHDT and CDR2 YNNKEL (reference sequence). This CDR3 comprises 15 residues. Trimming shortened V by 4 bases and J by 4 bases, and 14 bases separated the two germline ends. Here the CDR3 reads CASSPRHGGNQPQHF. CDR3 coding DNA: TGTGCCAGCAGCCCTCGACACGGTGGGAATCAGCCCCAGCATTTT.

This sequence joins TRBV28 and TRBJ1-1; TRBD1 might be the D (5 bases). CDR1 is MDHEN, CDR2 SYDVKM, per germline. This CDR3 is built from 15 residues. With 7 bases removed from V and 0 bases from J, the gap between germline ends came to 15 bases. The CDR3 sequence: CASTPGSRVNTEAFF. The CDR3 nucleotides read TGTGCCAGCACCCCTGGGTCCAGGGTGAACACTGAAGCTTTCTTT.

V is TRBV20-1 and J is TRBJ1-1; D ambiguous. CDR3 size: 12 residues. With 3 bases removed from V and 0 bases from J, the gap between germline ends came to 5 bases. Germline V gene data show CDR1 as DFQATT and CDR2 as SNEGSKA (reference sequence). The CDR3 is CSASGVNTEAFF. CDR3 in DNA: TGCAGTGCTAGTGGCGTGAACACTGAAGCTTTCTTT.

The rearrangement uses TRBV7-8 and TRBJ1-1, with D unclear. Germline-derived CDR1 and CDR2 are SGHVS and FQNEAQ. Deletions cut 5 bases from V and 3 bases from J, with 13 bases between. The CDR3 consists of 14 residues. The CDR3 here is CASSLRTLYTEAFF. CDR3 DNA: TGTGCCAGCAGCCTCCGGACTCTTTACACTGAAGCTTTCTTT.

The J gene is TRBJ2-2, the V gene TRBV3-1 (or the pseudogene TRBV3-2); D unresolved. The CDR3 is 15 residues long. Germline V gene data show CDR1 as LGHDT and CDR2 as YNNKEL (reference sequence). Between the trimmed V and J ends, which lost 2 bases and 1 base, there was a span of 8 bases. CDR3 region: CASSQSPGNTGELFF. The DNA of the CDR3 is TGTGCCAGCAGCCAATCCCCCGGGAACACCGGGGAGCTGTTTTTT.

The chain couples TRBV20-1 to TRBJ1-5; 7 bases agree with TRBD1. Germline V gene data show CDR1 as DFQATT and CDR2 as SNEGSKA (reference sequence). The CDR3 is 11 residues long. CDR3 protein: CSAGGIQPQHF. The CDR3, as DNA: TGCAGCGCAGGGGGGATTCAGCCCCAGCATTTT.

The chain couples TRBV24-1 to TRBJ2-2; 8 bases match TRBD1. The junction had 5 bases not matched to a gene; V was cut back by 8 bases and J by 4 bases. CDR1 KGHDR and CDR2 SFDVKD come from the germline V gene. The CDR3 runs 14 residues. The CDR3 protein is CATNRDRITGELFF. CDR3 nucleotide sequence: TGTGCCACCAACCGGGACAGGATCACCGGGGAGCTGTTTTTT.

This sequence joins TRBV27 and TRBJ2-1, with 9 bases aligning to TRBD2. CDR1 is MNHEY, CDR2 SMNVEV, per germline (reference sequence). The CDR3 is 18 residues long. The V segment lost 6 bases and the J segment 4 bases; nucleotides outside the gene matches: 16. Here the CDR3 DNA reads TGTGCCAGCAGGACTAGCGGAGGGGAGAGGTGGGGGTACAATGAGCAGTTCTTC. Protein product: CASRTSGGERWGYNEQFF.

The rearrangement joins TRBV30 to TRBJ2-7; D unresolved. Germline assignment: CDR1 GTSNPN and CDR2 SVGIG (reference sequence). This CDR3 is 11 amino acids long. V dropped 0 bases and J dropped 4 bases, with 4 bases sitting between them. Here the CDR3 DNA reads TGTGCCTGGAGTGTCCGGTACGAGCAGTACTTC. Its protein is CAWSVRYEQYF.

V gene TRBV7-9 combines with J gene TRBJ1-1; D is perhaps TRBD1 (5 bases). The CDR3 is 14 amino acids. Germline CDR1 is SEHNR and CDR2 is FQNEAQ (reference sequence). Trimming removed 4 bases at V and 4 bases at J, with 13 bases between. In DNA, the CDR3 is TGTGCCAGCAGCTCACGCAGACAGTCCACTGAAGCTTTCTTT. Protein product: CASSSRRQSTEAFF. Variable domain in full (rest from reference TRBV7-9 and TRBJ1-1): DTGVSQNPRHKITKRGQNVTFRCDPISEHNRLYWYRQTLGQGPEFLTYFQNEAQLEKSRLLSDRFSAERPKGSFSTLEIQRTEQGDSAMYLCASSSRRQSTEAFFGQGTRLTVV.

The J gene is TRBJ2-1, the V gene TRBV19; D gene ambiguous. CDR1 is LNHDA and CDR2 is SQIVND in the germline V gene (reference sequence). This CDR3 is built from 16 residues. Trimming left V 3 bases short and J 1 base short, with 13 bases between. CDR3 amino acids: CASSIGWSISYNEQFF. In DNA form, the CDR3 reads TGTGCCAGTAGTATCGGGTGGAGCATTTCCTACAATGAGCAGTTCTTC.

This clone turned up a few times. The CDR3 reads CASSLRLAGGRGETQYF. In DNA form, the CDR3 reads TGTGCCAGCAGCTTAAGGCTAGCGGGGGGTAGGGGAGAGACCCAGTACTTC. The rearrangement joins TRBV7-8 to TRBJ2-5; the match to TRBD2 covers 11 bases. Germline CDR1 and CDR2: SGHVS and FQNEAQ. The CDR3 has 17 amino acids. Trimming took 2 bases from V and 4 from J; bases not matched to a gene: 9. Drawing the rest from reference TRBV7-8 and TRBJ2-5, the complete variable domain is GAGVSQSPRYKVAKRGQDVALRCDPISGHVSLFWYQQALGQGPEFLTYFQNEAQLDKSGLPSDRFFAERPEGSVSTLKIQRTQQEDSAVYLCASSLRLAGGRGETQYFGPGTRLLVL.

V is TRBV10-1 and J is TRBJ1-1, with a possible D match to TRBD1 (5 bases). The CDR3 has 15 amino acids. V was pared by 5 bases and J by 10 bases, with 23 bases between. Germline V gene lookup returns CDR1 WNHNN and CDR2 SYGVQD (reference sequence). The CDR3 loop reads CASSPGVDSFYGAFF. As DNA, the CDR3 is TGCGCCAGCAGTCCTGGAGTAGACAGCTTCTACGGAGCTTTCTTT.

This clone was counted a single time. The chain has TRBV2 and TRBJ2-2, with 7 positions matching TRBD1. Germline loops: CDR1 SNHLY, CDR2 FYNNEI. The CDR3 has 14 amino acids. The J segment lost 6 bases and the V segment lost 0 bases, leaving 1 base of the junction unmatched. The CDR3 nucleotides read TGTGCCAGCAGTGAAGCAACAGGGGCCGGGGAGCTGTTTTTT. It yields the protein CASSEATGAGELFF.

V usage is TRBV2 and J usage is TRBJ2-5, with TRBD2 matching over 14 bases. The V segment lost 4 bases and the J segment 5 bases; nucleotides outside the gene matches: 6. This CDR3 region has 16 residues. CDR1 SNHLY and CDR2 FYNNEI come from the germline V gene. The DNA of the CDR3 is TGTGCCAGCAGTGCCGGGACTAGCGGGAGTTGGGAGACCCAGTACTTC. Translating it yields CASSAGTSGSWETQYF.

The V and J genes are TRBV12-3 or TRBV12-4 and TRBJ1-1, with D hard to call. The CDR3 covers 12 residues. The germline V and J ends were trimmed by 6 bases and 7 bases, with 12 bases remaining between them. The CDR3 nucleotides read TGTGCCAGCAGCCCCCAGGCGAGTGAAGCTTTCTTT. Its translation: CASSPQASEAFF.

The rearrangement uses TRBV11-2 and TRBJ2-1; D not resolved. Looked up from germline, CDR1 is SGHAT and CDR2 is FQNNGV. The CDR3 extends over 15 amino acids. The germline V and J ends were trimmed by 2 bases and 9 bases, with 17 bases remaining between them. CDR3 bases: TGTGCCAGCAGCTTATGGCTAGTTGAATCTCGTGAGCAGTTCTTC. Translated, it gives CASSLWLVESREQFF.